This TCR beta chain was recorded in a study of T cell responses to AZD1222 COVID-19 vaccine. Study-wide findings and caveats: It should be noted that donors were predominantly white British and more often female, and clonal diversity was possibly underestimated.

For this clone: Its antigen is unidentified.

The analysis combined second doses at about 4 or about 12 weeks. Between the trimmed V and J ends, which lost 2 bases and 0 bases, there was a span of 12 bases. The CDR3 runs 16 residues. Germline values: CDR1 SGDLS, CDR2 YYNGEE. Sequenced by immunoSEQ multiplex PCR; TCRdb stores in-frame clones only, minus some. The table has around 71,000 clones, 80% seen once. The specimen was peripheral blood, collected 28 days after the second AZD1222 dose. The chain recombines TRBV9 with TRBJ1-3; D call uncertain. The TCR originated in an adult who received the AZD1222 COVID-19 vaccine. CDR3 sequence (DNA): TGTGCCAGCAGCGTGACGACGGGTGTCTCTGGAAACACCATATATTTT. Translating gives CASSVTTGVSGNTIYF.